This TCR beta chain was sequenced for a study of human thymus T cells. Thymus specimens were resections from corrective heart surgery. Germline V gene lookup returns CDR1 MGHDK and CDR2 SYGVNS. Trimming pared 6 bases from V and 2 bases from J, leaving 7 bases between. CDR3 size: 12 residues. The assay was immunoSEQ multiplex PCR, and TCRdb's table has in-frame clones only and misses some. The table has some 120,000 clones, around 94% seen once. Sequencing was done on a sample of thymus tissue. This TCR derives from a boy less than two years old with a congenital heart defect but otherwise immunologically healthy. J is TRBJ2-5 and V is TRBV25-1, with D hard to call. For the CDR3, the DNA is TGTGCCAGCAGGAAGTCTCAAGAGACCCAGTACTTC. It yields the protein CASRKSQETQYF.